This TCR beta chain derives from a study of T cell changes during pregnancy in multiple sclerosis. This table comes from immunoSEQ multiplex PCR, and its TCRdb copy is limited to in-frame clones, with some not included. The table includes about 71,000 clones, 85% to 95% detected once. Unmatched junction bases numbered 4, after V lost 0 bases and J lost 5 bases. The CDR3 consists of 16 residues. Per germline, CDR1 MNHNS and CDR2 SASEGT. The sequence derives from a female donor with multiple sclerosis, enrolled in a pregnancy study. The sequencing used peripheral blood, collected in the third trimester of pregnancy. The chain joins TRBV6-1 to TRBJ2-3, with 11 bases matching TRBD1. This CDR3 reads CASSEAPGTGGDTQYF. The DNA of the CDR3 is TGTGCCAGCAGTGAAGCCCCCGGGACAGGGGGAGATACGCAGTATTTT.